Listed below are T cell receptor beta chains from one sample, sequenced in a study of blood T cell repertoires in COVID-19. Libraries were prepared by immunoSEQ multiplex PCR; TCRdb keeps only in-frame clonotypes and omits some of them. Among around 230,000 clones listed, about 81% were seen once. Material: peripheral blood. All receptors derive from a woman aged 55-70 years with active or convalescent COVID-19. Each CDR3 is given with its conserved first and last residue. A D gene is named only where the DNA matches it firmly. Part of the rows lack a size; the others show once, few, many or a class for expanded clones.

v_gene,j_gene,d_gene,abundance,len,CDR3aa,CDR3nt
TRBV9,TRBJ1-1,.,.,14,CASSPAGRGTEAFF,TGTGCCAGCAGCCCCGCGGGTAGAGGCACTGAAGCTTTCTTT
TRBV19,TRBJ1-5,TRBD1,few,16,CASSIEAGGWGQPQHF,TGTGCCAGTAGTATCGAAGCAGGGGGCTGGGGTCAGCCCCAGCATTTT
TRBV7-9,TRBJ2-3,TRBD2,.,16,CASSLKGRGGTDTQYF,TGTGCCAGCAGCTTAAAAGGGAGGGGTGGCACAGATACGCAGTATTTT
TRBV24-1,TRBJ1-6,.,.,21,CATSDQHPGGEYGPYNSPLHF,TGTGCCACCAGTGATCAACATCCGGGGGGGGAGTATGGGCCCTATAATTCACCCCTCCACTTT
TRBV12-3/TRBV12-4,TRBJ1-2,TRBD1,.,13,CASSADRDYGYTF,TGTGCCAGCAGCGCTGACAGGGACTATGGCTACACCTTC
TRBV12-3/TRBV12-4,TRBJ2-7,.,.,12,CASSLRSREQYF,TGTGCCAGCAGTTTACGGTCCCGCGAGCAGTACTTC
TRBV23-1,TRBJ1-5,TRBD1,few,18,CASSQSRTGEYSNQPQHF,TGCGCCAGCAGTCAATCGAGGACAGGCGAGTATAGCAATCAGCCCCAGCATTTT
TRBV7-3,TRBJ2-1,.,.,16,CASSSNSQLPYNEQFF,TGTGCCAGCAGCTCAAATTCTCAGTTGCCCTACAATGAGCAGTTCTTC
TRBV5-5,TRBJ2-7,.,.,14,CASSLGTWGYEQYF,TGTGCCAGCAGCTTGGGGACATGGGGCTACGAGCAGTACTTC
TRBV4-3,TRBJ1-4,.,.,14,CASSQYGLNEKLFF,TGCGCCAGCAGCCAATATGGGCTTAATGAAAAACTGTTTTTT
TRBV5-5,TRBJ1-3,.,.,16,CASSPTTGVSGNTIYF,TGTGCCAGCAGCCCGACGACAGGAGTCTCTGGAAACACCATATATTTT
TRBV18,TRBJ2-5,.,.,14,CASSPPAGRETQYF,TGTGCCAGCTCACCACCGGCAGGGCGGGAGACCCAGTACTTC
TRBV19,TRBJ2-7,.,few,15,CASSIKGLSFHEQYF,TGTGCCAGTAGTATTAAGGGGTTGAGCTTCCACGAGCAGTACTTC
TRBV30,TRBJ1-4,TRBD1,.,13,CAWSGQGGEKLFF,TGTGCCTGGAGTGGGCAGGGGGGTGAAAAACTGTTTTTT
TRBV10-3,TRBJ2-3,TRBD2,.,16,CAISEGLAGSTDTQYF,TGTGCCATCAGTGAGGGACTAGCGGGGAGCACAGATACGCAGTATTTT
TRBV6-6,TRBJ1-1,TRBD1,once,15,CASSSPGQVDTEAFF,TGTGCCAGCAGTTCACCGGGACAGGTCGACACTGAAGCTTTCTTT
TRBV6-2/TRBV6-3,TRBJ1-5,TRBD1,.,16,CASSYSIGGRNQPQHF,TGTGCCAGCAGTTACTCGATAGGGGGCCGCAATCAGCCCCAGCATTTT
TRBV2,TRBJ1-2,.,.,13,CASSERGYDGYTF,TGTGCCAGCAGTGAAAGGGGTTACGATGGCTACACCTTC
TRBV5-1,TRBJ2-2,.,.,10,CASVTGELFF,TGCGCCAGCGTAACCGGGGAGCTGTTTTTT
TRBV19,TRBJ1-1,.,.,15,CASIRQGGLNTEAFF,TGTGCCAGTATAAGGCAGGGAGGGCTGAACACTGAAGCTTTCTTT
TRBV6-6,TRBJ1-4,TRBD1,once,15,CASSHRGATNEKLFF,TGTGCCAGCAGTCACAGGGGAGCAACTAATGAAAAACTGTTTTTT
TRBV11-3,TRBJ2-1,TRBD2,.,15,CASSRFPGGRNEQFF,TGTGCCAGCAGCCGATTTCCGGGGGGGCGAAATGAGCAGTTCTTC
TRBV6-6,TRBJ1-2,.,few,15,CASTWSQGPSYGYTF,TGTGCCAGCACTTGGTCCCAGGGCCCTTCTTATGGCTACACCTTC
TRBV5-1,TRBJ2-2,.,.,16,CASSLEPTKATGELFF,TGCGCCAGCAGCTTGGAACCTACTAAGGCCACCGGGGAGCTGTTTTTT
TRBV5-1,TRBJ1-1,.,.,13,CASSSQGNTEAFF,TGCGCCAGCAGCTCTCAGGGTAACACTGAAGCTTTCTTT
TRBV30,TRBJ1-6,.,.,15,CACSHGSSYNSPLHF,TGTGCCTGCAGCCACGGGAGCTCCTATAATTCACCCCTCCACTTT
TRBV19,TRBJ1-1,TRBD1,.,16,CASSGGQGTANTEAFF,TGTGCCAGTAGTGGGGGACAGGGTACGGCGAACACTGAAGCTTTCTTT
TRBV5-4,TRBJ2-5,TRBD1,.,14,CASSSGQAWETQYF,TGTGCCAGCAGCTCGGGACAGGCTTGGGAGACCCAGTACTTC
TRBV30,TRBJ2-7,.,.,14,CAWSIGGLSYEQYF,TGTGCCTGGAGCATAGGCGGACTTTCCTACGAGCAGTACTTC
TRBV6-1,TRBJ2-7,TRBD2,.,15,CASSEGSGSSYEQYF,TGTGCCAGCAGTGAGGGTAGCGGGTCCTCCTACGAGCAGTACTTC
TRBV19,TRBJ2-5,.,.,16,CASSSAGAGLQETQYF,TGTGCCAGTAGTAGCGCAGGGGCCGGTCTCCAAGAGACCCAGTACTTC
TRBV11-2,TRBJ1-1,TRBD1,once,15,CASSLVPGGITEAFF,TGTGCCAGCAGCTTAGTACCAGGGGGAATCACTGAAGCTTTCTTT
TRBV10-1,TRBJ1-1,.,.,16,CASSPHRLPRGTEAFF,TGCGCCAGCAGTCCACATCGGCTACCCCGAGGGACTGAAGCTTTCTTT
TRBV30,TRBJ1-6,TRBD1,.,16,CAWSKTGTGFNSPLHF,TGTGCCTGGAGTAAAACCGGGACAGGGTTTAATTCACCCCTCCACTTT
TRBV9,TRBJ2-3,.,.,15,CASSDRGRGADTQYF,TGTGCCAGCAGCGACAGGGGGAGGGGGGCAGATACGCAGTATTTT
TRBV9,TRBJ2-3,TRBD2,.,16,CASSPRLAEPTDTQYF,TGTGCCAGCAGCCCAAGACTAGCGGAACCCACAGATACGCAGTATTTT
TRBV7-2,TRBJ2-7,TRBD2,.,16,CASSLQAGPLRYEQYF,TGTGCCAGCAGCTTACAAGCGGGGCCCCTAAGGTACGAGCAGTACTTC